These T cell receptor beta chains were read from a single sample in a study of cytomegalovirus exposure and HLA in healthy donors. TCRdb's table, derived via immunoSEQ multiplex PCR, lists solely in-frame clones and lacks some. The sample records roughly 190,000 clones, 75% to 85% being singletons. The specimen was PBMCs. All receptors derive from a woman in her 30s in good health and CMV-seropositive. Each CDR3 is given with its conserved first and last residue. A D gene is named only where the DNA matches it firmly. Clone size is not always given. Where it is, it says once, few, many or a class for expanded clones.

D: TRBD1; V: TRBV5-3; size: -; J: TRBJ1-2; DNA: TGTGCCAGAAGCTTTATACCGGGACAGGGTTATTATGGCTACATCTTC; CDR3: CARSFIPGQGYYGYIF
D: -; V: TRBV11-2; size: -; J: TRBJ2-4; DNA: TGTGCCAGCGAGTCTGGGCTCTTGGGTGGTCAGTACTTC; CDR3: CASESGLLGGQYF
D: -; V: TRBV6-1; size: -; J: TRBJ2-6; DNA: TGTGCCAGCCAATCAACAGCCTCTGGGGCCAACGTCCTGACTTTC; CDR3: CASQSTASGANVLTF
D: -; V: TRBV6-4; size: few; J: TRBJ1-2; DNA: TGTGCCAGCAGTGACTACCGGGGTGGCTACACCTTC; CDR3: CASSDYRGGYTF
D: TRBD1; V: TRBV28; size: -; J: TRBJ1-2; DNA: TGTGCCAGCAGTTTGTCCAGGACAGGGGGCGACTATGGCTACACCTTC; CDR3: CASSLSRTGGDYGYTF
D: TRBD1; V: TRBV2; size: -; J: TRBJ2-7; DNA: TGTGCCAGCAGCGAACAGGGGGCGAACTACGAGCAGTACTTC; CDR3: CASSEQGANYEQYF
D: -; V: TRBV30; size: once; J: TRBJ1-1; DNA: TGTGCCTGGAGTCGGAGGGGAAGAGACACTGAAGCTTTCTTT; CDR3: CAWSRRGRDTEAFF
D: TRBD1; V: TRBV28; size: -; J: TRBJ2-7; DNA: TGTGCCAGCACCCCCGGGGGGACAGGGGGCTCCGAGCAGTACTTC; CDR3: CASTPGGTGGSEQYF
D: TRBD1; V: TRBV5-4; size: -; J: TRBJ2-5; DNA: TGTGCCAGCAGCTTGGGAGGGACAGGGGGAGGGGAGACCCAGTACTTC; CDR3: CASSLGGTGGGETQYF
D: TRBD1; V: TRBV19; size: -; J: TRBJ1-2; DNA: TGTGCCAGTAGTGAGACAGGGGCTGACTATGGCTACACCTTC; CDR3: CASSETGADYGYTF
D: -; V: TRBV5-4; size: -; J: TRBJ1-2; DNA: TGTGCCAGCAGTCCACAGGGCGGCTATGGCTACACCTTC; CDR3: CASSPQGGYGYTF
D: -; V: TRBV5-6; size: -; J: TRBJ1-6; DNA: TGTGCTAGCAGCTTGTGGGCAGGGGAGTGGGGTTCACCCCTCCACTTT; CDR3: CASSLWAGEWGSPLHF
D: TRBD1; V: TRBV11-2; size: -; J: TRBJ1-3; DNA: TGTGCCAGCAGCTTGACTCCAGCAGGACAGGGTTCTGGAAACACCATATATTTT; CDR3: CASSLTPAGQGSGNTIYF
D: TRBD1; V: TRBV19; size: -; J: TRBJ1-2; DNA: TGTGCCAGTAGTATAAACAGGGGAAACTATGGCTACACCTTC; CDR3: CASSINRGNYGYTF
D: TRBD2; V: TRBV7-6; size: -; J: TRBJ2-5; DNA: TGTGCCAGCAGCCTTGAAAGGACTAGAGGGACCCAGTACTTC; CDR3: CASSLERTRGTQYF
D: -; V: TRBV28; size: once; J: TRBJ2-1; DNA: TGTGCCAGCAGTTTACGGCCTTGGGGGAGGTTCTACAATGAGCAGTTCTTC; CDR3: CASSLRPWGRFYNEQFF
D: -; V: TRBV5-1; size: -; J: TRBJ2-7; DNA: TGCGCCAGCAGACAGGCCTCCTACGAGCAGTACTTC; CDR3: CASRQASYEQYF
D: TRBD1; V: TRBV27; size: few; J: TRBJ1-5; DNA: TGTGCCAGCGGGACTCACAGGGGTGGTAATCAGCCCCAGCATTTT; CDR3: CASGTHRGGNQPQHF
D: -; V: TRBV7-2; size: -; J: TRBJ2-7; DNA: TGTGCCAGCAGCGTCCAGGGTTCTGTTTACGAGCAGTACTTC; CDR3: CASSVQGSVYEQYF
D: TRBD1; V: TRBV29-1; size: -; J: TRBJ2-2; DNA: TGCAGCGTTATGAGGGGGCGAGGCGGGGAGCTGTTTTTT; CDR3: CSVMRGRGGELFF
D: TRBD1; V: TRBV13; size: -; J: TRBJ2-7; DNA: TGTGCCAGCAGCTTATGGACAGGTGGGCACGAGCAGTACTTC; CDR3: CASSLWTGGHEQYF
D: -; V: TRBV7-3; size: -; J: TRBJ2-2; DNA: TGTGCCAGCAGCACCAGCACCGGGGAGCTGTTTTTT; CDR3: CASSTSTGELFF
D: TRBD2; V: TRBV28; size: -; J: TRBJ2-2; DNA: TGTGCCACCCCGGGAGGCGAGACCGGGGAGCTGTTTTTT; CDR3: CATPGGETGELFF
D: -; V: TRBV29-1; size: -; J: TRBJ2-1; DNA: TGCAGCACTTGGGGAGGCTCCTACAATGAGCAGTTCTTC; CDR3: CSTWGGSYNEQFF
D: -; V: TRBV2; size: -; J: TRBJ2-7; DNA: TGTGCCAGCAGCCGAGGCGGCGGGATCTACGAGCAGTACTTC; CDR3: CASSRGGGIYEQYF
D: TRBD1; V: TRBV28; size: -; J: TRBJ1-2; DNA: TGTGCCAGCAGTTCACCGGGACAGGGAAGAGGCTACACCTTC; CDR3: CASSSPGQGRGYTF
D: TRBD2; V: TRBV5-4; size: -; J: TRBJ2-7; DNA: TGTGCCAGCAGCTCGGAAAGGACTAGCGGGGGCCTGGCCGAGCAGTACTTC; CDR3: CASSSERTSGGLAEQYF
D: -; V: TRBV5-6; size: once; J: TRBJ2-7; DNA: TGTGCCAGCAGCCCAATGATACAGAACGAGCAGTACTTC; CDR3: CASSPMIQNEQYF
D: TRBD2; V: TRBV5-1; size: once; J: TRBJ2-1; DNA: TGCGCCAGCAGCTTGGTCCCCACAGCGGGGCCTTACAATGAGCAGTTCTTC; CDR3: CASSLVPTAGPYNEQFF
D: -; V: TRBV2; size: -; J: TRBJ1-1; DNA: TGTGCCAGCAGTGAAGTTGGCAGGGTTGGTGACACTGAAGCTTTCTTT; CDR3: CASSEVGRVGDTEAFF
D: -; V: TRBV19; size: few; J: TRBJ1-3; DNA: TGTGCCAGTACCCTTAGGGGGAGCTCTGGAAACACCATATATTTT; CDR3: CASTLRGSSGNTIYF